This TCR beta chain was captured in a study of memory CD4+ T cells and cytomegalovirus serostatus. CDR1 and CDR2 (germline): SGHAT, FQNNGV. CDR3 size: 13 residues. The V and J ends lost 6 bases and 3 bases respectively, with 12 bases between them. This clone came up once. Libraries were prepared by immunoSEQ multiplex PCR; TCRdb keeps only in-frame clonotypes and omits some of them. This table holds 50,000 or so clones, 82% found once. The sort gate was single viable CD3+CD4+CD8-CD45RO+ cells for memory CD4+ T cells. This rearrangement joins TRBV11-2 to TRBJ2-7, with D tentatively TRBD1 (5 bases). The receptor's source is an adult in good health and CMV-seronegative. The sample taken for sequencing was memory CD4+ T cells from blood. CDR3 nucleotides: TGTGCCAGCAGTTCAGACAGACTCTACGAGCAGTACTTC. It encodes CASSSDRLYEQYF.